This note documents a single TCR beta chain sequence. Its antigen is undetermined. The study ran its PCR with 60 Vbeta and 13 Jbeta primers. Data came from immunoSEQ multiplex PCR; TCRdb stores just in-frame clones and leaves some out. Altogether about 150,000 clones are present, around 68% being singletons, with the ten largest covering under 2.5%. The data stem from a study of cytomegalovirus exposure and HLA in healthy donors. Study-wide results and caveats: TCR beta V- and J-gene trimming, according to a later analysis, was linked to a missense DCLRE1C variant.

The CDR3 has 16 amino acids. V lost 1 base to trimming and J lost 6 bases; unmatched junction nucleotides: 9. The germline V gene has CDR1 MDHEN and CDR2 SYDVKM. The receptor was derived from a man under 40 in good health and CMV-seronegative. V is TRBV28 and J is TRBJ2-1; 7 nucleotides align to TRBD2. Sequenced: PBMCs. CDR3 coding DNA: TGTGCCAGCAGTTTATACTGGGGGGGGATATTCAATGAGCAGTTCTTC. It codes for CASSLYWGGIFNEQFF. Drawing the rest from reference TRBV28 and TRBJ2-1, the complete variable domain is DVKVTQSSRYLVKRTGEKVFLECVQDMDHENMFWYRQDPGLGLRLIYFSYDVKMKEKGDIPEGYSVSREKKERFSLILESASTNQTSMYLCASSLYWGGIFNEQFFGPGTRLTVL.